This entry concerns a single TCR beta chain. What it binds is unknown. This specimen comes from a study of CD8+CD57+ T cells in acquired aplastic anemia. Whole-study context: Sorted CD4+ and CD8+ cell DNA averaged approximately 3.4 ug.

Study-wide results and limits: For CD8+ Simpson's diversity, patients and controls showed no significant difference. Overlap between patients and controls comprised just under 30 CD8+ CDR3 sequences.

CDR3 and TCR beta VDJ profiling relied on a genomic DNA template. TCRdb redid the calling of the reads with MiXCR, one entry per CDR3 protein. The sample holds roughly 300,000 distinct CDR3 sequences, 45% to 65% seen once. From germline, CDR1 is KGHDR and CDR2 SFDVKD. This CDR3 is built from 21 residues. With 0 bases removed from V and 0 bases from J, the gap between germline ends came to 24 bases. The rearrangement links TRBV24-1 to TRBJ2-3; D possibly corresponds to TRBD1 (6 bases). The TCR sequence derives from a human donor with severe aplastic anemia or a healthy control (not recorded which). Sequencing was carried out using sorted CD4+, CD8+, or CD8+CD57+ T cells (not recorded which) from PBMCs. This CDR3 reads CATSDLTHGPLVGASTDTQYF. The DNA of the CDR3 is TGTGCCACCAGTGATTTGACTCATGGCCCCCTAGTGGGGGCGAGCACAGATACGCAGTATTTT.